Presented here are 10 T cell receptor beta chains from one specimen sequenced in a study of blood T cell repertoires in COVID-19. TCRdb's table, derived via immunoSEQ multiplex PCR, lists solely in-frame clones and lacks some. This sample has fewer than 250,000 clones, with around 84% found just once. The sequenced material came from peripheral blood. The receptors derive from a man aged 25 to 45 with active or convalescent COVID-19.

This sequence joins TRBV4-1 and TRBJ2-5; TRBD2 is a possible D gene (5 bases). This CDR3 spans 15 amino acids. V was cut by 1 base and J by 5 bases, with 14 bases left in between. Germline CDR1 is MGHRA and CDR2 is YSYEKL. The CDR3 is CASSQASHGEETQYF. As DNA, the CDR3 is TGCGCCAGCAGCCAAGCTTCCCACGGGGAGGAGACCCAGTACTTC.

The rearrangement joins TRBV27 to TRBJ1-1, with 7 bases aligning to TRBD1. J was trimmed by 4 bases and V by 4 bases; bases with no gene match: 6. This CDR3 region has 14 residues. CDR1 is MNHEY, CDR2 SMNVEV, per germline (reference sequence). In DNA form, the CDR3 reads TGTGCCAGCAGTTCCGACAGGGTTGTCACTGAAGCTTTCTTT. Amino acid sequence: CASSSDRVVTEAFF.

This clone showed up just once. V usage is TRBV5-1 and J usage is TRBJ1-1; no reliable D call. The CDR3 totals 14 residues. Trimming shortened V by 2 bases and J by 0 bases, and 8 bases separated the two germline ends. Germline lookup yields CDR1 SGHRS and CDR2 YFSETQ. This CDR3 reads CASSFGKMNTEAFF. The DNA for the CDR3 is TGCGCCAGCAGCTTCGGGAAGATGAACACTGAAGCTTTCTTT.

V and J are TRBV7-2 and TRBJ1-4, with TRBD1 matching 10 bases. This CDR3 spans 18 amino acids. The V segment lost 5 bases and the J segment 1 base; nucleotides outside the gene matches: 10. Germline loops: CDR1 SGHTA, CDR2 FQGNSA. The CDR3 here is CASSPSGGQGRTNEKLFF. CDR3 in DNA: TGTGCCAGCAGCCCATCGGGGGGACAGGGGAGAACTAATGAAAAACTGTTTTTT.

This chain links TRBV9 with TRBJ1-1; D is ambiguous. The germline V gene has CDR1 SGDLS and CDR2 YYNGEE. This CDR3 has 15 amino acids. Trimming stripped 2 bases from V and 1 base from J, with 12 bases between. The CDR3 reads CASSVSVQANTEAFF. DNA for the CDR3: TGTGCCAGCAGCGTTTCAGTGCAGGCGAACACTGAAGCTTTCTTT.

This chain links TRBV24-1 with TRBJ2-3; TRBD1 might be the D (5 bases). With 7 bases removed from V and 2 bases from J, the gap between germline ends came to 9 bases. Per germline, CDR1 KGHDR and CDR2 SFDVKD. This CDR3 region has 13 residues. The CDR3 region has the DNA TGTGCCACCAGGGGGCAAGACACAGATACGCAGTATTTT. Its translation: CATRGQDTDTQYF.

The V call is TRBV4-1, the J call TRBJ2-5; the match to TRBD1 covers 11 bases. J was trimmed by 1 base and V by 6 bases; bases with no gene match: 10. The length of the CDR3 is 17 residues. Looked up from germline, CDR1 is MGHRA and CDR2 is YSYEKL. Here the CDR3 DNA reads TGCGCCAGCAGAGCCGGGACAGGGGGGTGGGCCCAAGAGACCCAGTACTTC. Translated: CASRAGTGGWAQETQYF.

The chain uses TRBV9 and TRBJ2-1; D is possibly TRBD2 (5 bases). V dropped 0 bases and J dropped 5 bases, with 27 bases sitting between them. CDR1 SGDLS and CDR2 YYNGEE come from the germline V gene. There are 20 residues in the CDR3. The DNA for the CDR3 is TGTGCCAGCAGCGTAGCCTCTCTCGATCGACTAATCAGCGCACACAATGAGCAGTTCTTC. Protein sequence: CASSVASLDRLISAHNEQFF.

This chain connects TRBV28 to TRBJ2-1; D gene uncertain. V lost 5 bases and J 8 bases, leaving 13 bases between the germline ends. There are 13 residues in the CDR3. CDR1 and CDR2 from the germline V gene are MDHEN and SYDVKM. As DNA, the CDR3 is TGTGCCAGCAGTGAGGCATTTTTGGATGAGCAGTTCTTC. Translated: CASSEAFLDEQFF.

The rearrangement joins TRBV6-2 or TRBV6-3 to TRBJ2-6; the D is unclear. The CDR3 length is 16 residues. In germline, CDR1 is MNHEY, CDR2 SVGEGT. The V and J ends lost 0 bases and 0 bases respectively, with 6 bases between them. For the CDR3, the DNA is TGTGCCAGCAGTTACTCGGCCAGCTCTGGGGCCAACGTCCTGACTTTC. Encoded protein: CASSYSASSGANVLTF.